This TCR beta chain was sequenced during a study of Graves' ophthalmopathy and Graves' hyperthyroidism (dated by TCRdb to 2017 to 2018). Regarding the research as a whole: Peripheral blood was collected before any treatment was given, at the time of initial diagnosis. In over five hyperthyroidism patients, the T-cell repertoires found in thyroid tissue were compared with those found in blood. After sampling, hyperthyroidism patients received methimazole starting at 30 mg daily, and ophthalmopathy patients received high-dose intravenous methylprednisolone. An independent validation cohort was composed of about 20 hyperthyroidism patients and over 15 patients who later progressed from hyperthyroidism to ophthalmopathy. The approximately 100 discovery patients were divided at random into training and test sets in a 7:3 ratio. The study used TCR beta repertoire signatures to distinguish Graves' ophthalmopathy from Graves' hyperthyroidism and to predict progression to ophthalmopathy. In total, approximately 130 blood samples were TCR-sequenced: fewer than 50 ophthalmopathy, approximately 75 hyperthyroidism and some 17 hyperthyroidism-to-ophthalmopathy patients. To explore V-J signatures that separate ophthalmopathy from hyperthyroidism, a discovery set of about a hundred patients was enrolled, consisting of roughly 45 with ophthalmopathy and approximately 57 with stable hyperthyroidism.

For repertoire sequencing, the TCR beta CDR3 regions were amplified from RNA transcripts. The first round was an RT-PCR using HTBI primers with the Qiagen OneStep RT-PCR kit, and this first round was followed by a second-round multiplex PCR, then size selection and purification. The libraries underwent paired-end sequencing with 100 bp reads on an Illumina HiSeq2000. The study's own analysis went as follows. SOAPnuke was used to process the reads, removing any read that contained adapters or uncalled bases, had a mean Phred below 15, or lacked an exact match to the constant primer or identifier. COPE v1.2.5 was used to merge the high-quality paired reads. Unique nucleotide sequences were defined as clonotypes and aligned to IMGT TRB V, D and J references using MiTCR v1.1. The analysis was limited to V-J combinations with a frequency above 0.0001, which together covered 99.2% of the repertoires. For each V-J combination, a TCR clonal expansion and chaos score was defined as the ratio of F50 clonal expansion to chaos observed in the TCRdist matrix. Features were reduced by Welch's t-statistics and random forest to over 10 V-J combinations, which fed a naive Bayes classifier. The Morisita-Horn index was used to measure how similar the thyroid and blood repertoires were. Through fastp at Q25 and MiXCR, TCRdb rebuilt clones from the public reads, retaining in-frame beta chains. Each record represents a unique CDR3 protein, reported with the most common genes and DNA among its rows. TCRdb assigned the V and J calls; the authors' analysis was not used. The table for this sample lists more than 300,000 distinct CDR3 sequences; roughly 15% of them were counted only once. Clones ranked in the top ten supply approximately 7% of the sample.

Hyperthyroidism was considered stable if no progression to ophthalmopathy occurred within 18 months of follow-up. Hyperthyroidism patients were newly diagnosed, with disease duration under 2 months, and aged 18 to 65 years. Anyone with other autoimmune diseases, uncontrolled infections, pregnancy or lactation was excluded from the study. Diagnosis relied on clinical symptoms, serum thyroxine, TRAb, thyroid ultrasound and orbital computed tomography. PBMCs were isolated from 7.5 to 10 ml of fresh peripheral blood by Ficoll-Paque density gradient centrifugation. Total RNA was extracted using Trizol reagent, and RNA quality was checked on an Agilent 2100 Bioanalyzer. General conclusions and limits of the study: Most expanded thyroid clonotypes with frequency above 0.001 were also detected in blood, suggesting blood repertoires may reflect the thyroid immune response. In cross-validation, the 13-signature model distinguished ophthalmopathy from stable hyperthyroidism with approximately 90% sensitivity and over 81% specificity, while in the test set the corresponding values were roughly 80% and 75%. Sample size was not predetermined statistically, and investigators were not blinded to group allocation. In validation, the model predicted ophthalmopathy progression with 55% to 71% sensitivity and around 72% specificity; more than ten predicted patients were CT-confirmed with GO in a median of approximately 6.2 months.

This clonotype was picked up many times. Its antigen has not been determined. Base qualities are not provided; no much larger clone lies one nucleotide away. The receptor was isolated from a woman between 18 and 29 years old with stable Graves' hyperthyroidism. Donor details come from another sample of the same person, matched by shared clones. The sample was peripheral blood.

The DNA sequence follows: TGTGCCAGCATGGATGGGGGATACGAGCAGTACTTC. Translation gives CASMDGGYEQYF. The V and J segments used are TRBV12-3 or TRBV12-4 and TRBJ2-7; the D segment may tentatively be TRBD1 or TRBD2, each giving 5 matched bases. The cysteine opens and the phenylalanine closes a CDR3 of 12 amino acids. CDR3 DNA is the only sequence kept; it has 36 bases, read in frame from the first base. V and J are truncated by 7 bases and 4 bases respectively, leaving an intervening sequence of 11 bases.